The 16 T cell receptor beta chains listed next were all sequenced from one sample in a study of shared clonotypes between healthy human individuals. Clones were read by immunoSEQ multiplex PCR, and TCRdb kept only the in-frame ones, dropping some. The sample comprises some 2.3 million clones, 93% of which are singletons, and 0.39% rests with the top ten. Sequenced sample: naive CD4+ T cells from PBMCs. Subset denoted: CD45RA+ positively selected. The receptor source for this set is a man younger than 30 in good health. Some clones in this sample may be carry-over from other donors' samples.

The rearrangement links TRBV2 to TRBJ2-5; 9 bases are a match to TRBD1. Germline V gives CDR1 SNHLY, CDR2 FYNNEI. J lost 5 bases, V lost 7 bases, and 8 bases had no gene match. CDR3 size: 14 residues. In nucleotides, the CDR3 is TGTGCCAGCACCCGCCTGACAGGGGGGGAGACCCAGTACTTC. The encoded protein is CASTRLTGGETQYF.

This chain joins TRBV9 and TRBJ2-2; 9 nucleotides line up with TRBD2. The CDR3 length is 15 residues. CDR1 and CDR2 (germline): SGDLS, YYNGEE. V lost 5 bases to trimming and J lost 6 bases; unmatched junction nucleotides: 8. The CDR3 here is CASRSLAGEAGELFF. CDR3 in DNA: TGTGCCAGCAGATCTTTAGCGGGAGAGGCCGGGGAGCTGTTTTTT.

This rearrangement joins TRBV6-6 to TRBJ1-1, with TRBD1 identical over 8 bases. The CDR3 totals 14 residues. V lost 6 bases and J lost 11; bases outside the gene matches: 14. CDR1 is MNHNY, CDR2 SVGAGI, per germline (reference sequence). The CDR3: CASRLQGAAVTAFF. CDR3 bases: TGTGCCAGCAGGCTGCAGGGGGCCGCTGTGACGGCTTTCTTT.

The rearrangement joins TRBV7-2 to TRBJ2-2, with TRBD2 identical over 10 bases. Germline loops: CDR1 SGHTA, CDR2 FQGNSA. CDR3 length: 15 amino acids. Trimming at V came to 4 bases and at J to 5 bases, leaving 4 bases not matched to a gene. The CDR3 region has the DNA TGTGCCAGCAGCTCTAGCGGGAGAAGGACCGGGGAGCTGTTTTTT. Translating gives CASSSSGRRTGELFF.

Here the CDR3 reads CASSKSGAAGYGYTF. CDR3 sequence (DNA): TGTGCCAGCAGCAAATCAGGGGCGGCGGGCTATGGCTACACCTTC. The gene calls are TRBV9 and TRBJ1-2; weak D call: TRBD1 (6 bases). The germline V and J ends were trimmed by 4 bases and 4 bases, with 17 bases remaining between them. The germline V gene has CDR1 SGDLS and CDR2 YYNGEE. This CDR3 region has 15 residues. Looking up the rest from reference TRBV9 and TRBJ1-2 gives the full variable domain: DSGVTQTPKHLITATGQRVTLRCSPRSGDLSVYWYQQSLDQGLQFLIQYYNGEERAKGNILERFSAQQFPDLHSELNLSSLELGDSALYFCASSKSGAAGYGYTFGSGTRLTVV.

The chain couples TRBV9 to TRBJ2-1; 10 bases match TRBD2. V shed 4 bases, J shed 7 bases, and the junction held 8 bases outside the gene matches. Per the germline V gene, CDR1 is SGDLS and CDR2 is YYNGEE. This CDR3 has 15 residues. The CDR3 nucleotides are TGTGCCAGCAGCAAAGCGGGAGGGCCTGGGAATGAGCAGTTCTTC. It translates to CASSKAGGPGNEQFF.

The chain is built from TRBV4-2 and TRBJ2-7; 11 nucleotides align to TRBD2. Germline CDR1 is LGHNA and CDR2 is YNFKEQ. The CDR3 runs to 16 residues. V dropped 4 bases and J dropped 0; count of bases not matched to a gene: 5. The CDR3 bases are TGTGCCAGCAGCCGGGGACTAGCGGTCAGCTCCTACGAGCAGTACTTC. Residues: CASSRGLAVSSYEQYF.

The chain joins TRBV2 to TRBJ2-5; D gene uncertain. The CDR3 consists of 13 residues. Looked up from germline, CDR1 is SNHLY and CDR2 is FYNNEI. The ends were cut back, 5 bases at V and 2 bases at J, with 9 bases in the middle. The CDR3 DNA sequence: TGTGCCAGCAGTATGCGATCTCAAGAGACCCAGTACTTC. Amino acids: CASSMRSQETQYF. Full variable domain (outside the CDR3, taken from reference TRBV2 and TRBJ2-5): EPEVTQTPSHQVTQMGQEVILRCVPISNHLYFYWYRQILGQKVEFLVSFYNNEISEKSEIFDDQFSVERPDGSNFTLKIRSTKLEDSAMYFCASSMRSQETQYFGPGTRLLVL.

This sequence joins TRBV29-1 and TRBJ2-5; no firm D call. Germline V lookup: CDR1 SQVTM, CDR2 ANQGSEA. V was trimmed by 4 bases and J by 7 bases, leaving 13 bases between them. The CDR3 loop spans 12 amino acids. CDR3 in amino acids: CSVGAPAGTQYF. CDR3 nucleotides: TGCAGCGTTGGGGCCCCGGCCGGGACCCAGTACTTC.

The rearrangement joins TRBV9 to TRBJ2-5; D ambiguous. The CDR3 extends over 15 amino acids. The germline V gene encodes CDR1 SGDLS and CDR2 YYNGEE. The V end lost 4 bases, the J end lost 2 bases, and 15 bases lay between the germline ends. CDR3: CASSSTWAPQETQYF. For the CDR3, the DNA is TGTGCCAGCAGCTCCACGTGGGCCCCTCAAGAGACCCAGTACTTC.

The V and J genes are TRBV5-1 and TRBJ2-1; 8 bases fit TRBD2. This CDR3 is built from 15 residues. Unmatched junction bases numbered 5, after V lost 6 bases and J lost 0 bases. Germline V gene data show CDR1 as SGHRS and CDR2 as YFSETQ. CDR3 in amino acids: CASTLAGSSYNEQFF. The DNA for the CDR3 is TGCGCCAGCACGTTAGCGGGAAGCTCCTACAATGAGCAGTTCTTC.

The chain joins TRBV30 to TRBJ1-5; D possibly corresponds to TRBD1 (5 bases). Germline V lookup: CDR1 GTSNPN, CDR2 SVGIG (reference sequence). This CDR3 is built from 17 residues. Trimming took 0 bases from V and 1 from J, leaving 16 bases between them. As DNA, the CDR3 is TGTGCCTGGAGTGTATCGGGGACCCCCGGGAGCAATCAGCCCCAGCATTTT. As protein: CAWSVSGTPGSNQPQHF.

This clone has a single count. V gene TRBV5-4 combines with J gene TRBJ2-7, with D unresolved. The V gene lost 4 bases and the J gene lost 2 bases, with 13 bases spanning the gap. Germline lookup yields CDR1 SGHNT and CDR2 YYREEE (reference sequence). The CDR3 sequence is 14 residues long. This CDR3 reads CASSHGLNTYEQYF. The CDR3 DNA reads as TGTGCCAGCAGCCATGGCCTGAATACCTACGAGCAGTACTTC.

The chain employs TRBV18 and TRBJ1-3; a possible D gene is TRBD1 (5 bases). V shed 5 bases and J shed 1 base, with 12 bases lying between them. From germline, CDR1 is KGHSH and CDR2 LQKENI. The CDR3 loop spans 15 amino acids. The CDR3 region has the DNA TGTGCCAGCTCATACGGGACCACTTCTGGAAACACCATATATTTT. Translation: CASSYGTTSGNTIYF.

The CDR3 DNA sequence: TGTGCCAGCAGCCGACAGCCTAAACCAGGAAACACCATATATTTT. This encodes CASSRQPKPGNTIYF. This rearrangement joins TRBV5-6 to TRBJ1-3; tentative D call: TRBD1 (5 bases). The CDR3 loop spans 15 amino acids. Germline V lookup: CDR1 SGHDT, CDR2 YYEEEE. Trimming stripped 4 bases from V and 4 bases from J, with 15 bases between.

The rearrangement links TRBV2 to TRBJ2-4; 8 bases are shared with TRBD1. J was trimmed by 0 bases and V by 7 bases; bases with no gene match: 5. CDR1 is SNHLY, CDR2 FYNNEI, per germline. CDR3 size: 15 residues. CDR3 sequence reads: CASTGTGLAKNIQYF. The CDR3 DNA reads TGTGCCAGCACGGGGACAGGCCTAGCCAAAAACATTCAGTACTTC.